The 12 T cell receptor beta chains below all came from one sample that was sequenced in a study of tumor-infiltrating lymphocytes in primary liver carcinoma. Total RNA amounting to roughly 450 ng was the source from which TCR beta cDNA was made with a constant-region primer. Three nested multiplex PCR rounds of slightly modified ARM-PCR generated TCR beta libraries. A C-beta reverse primer and TRBV1-TRBV30 forward primers served in each of the first two PCR rounds, at ten to eleven cycles apiece. TCRdb reanalysed the multiplex PCR reads using MiXCR and keeps one entry per CDR3 protein. This sample has 90,000 to 110,000 distinct CDR3 sequences; roughly 85% occur once, and the top ten carry approximately 21%. The tissue used was unsorted bulk material of roughly 17-34 mg. RNA and DNA were co-extracted from it with the AllPrep DNA/RNA mini kit. Material: liver tumor tissue from sampling region 3. Subset reported: tumor region T3, left-lateral pole. The receptors derive from a man aged 35 to 55 with primary liver carcinoma and hepatitis B virus infection.

Comment on this clonotype: The junction departs from germline at one end; a sequencing error may be responsible. This sequence joins TRBV11-2 and TRBJ1-5, with D perhaps matching TRBD1 (6 bases). This CDR3 comprises 17 residues. CDR1 and CDR2 from the germline V gene are SGHAT and FQNNGV. The chain's CDR3 is CAGSLVGVTGSNQSQHF. The CDR3 DNA sequence: TGTGCCGGTAGCTTAGTAGGGGTAACAGGGAGCAATCAGTCCCAGCATTTT. The full variable domain, completed using reference TRBV11-2 and TRBJ1-5, is EAGVAQSPRYKIIEKRQSVAFWCNPISGHATLYWYQQILGQGPKLLIQFQNNGVVDDSQLPKDRFSAERLKGVDSTLKIQPAKLEDSAVYLCAGSLVGVTGSNQSQHFGDGTRLSIL.

On this clonotype: One end of the junction is discordant with germline, which a read error may explain. V and J are TRBV4-3 and TRBJ1-3; TRBD1 matches 9 bases. The CDR3 contains 16 residues. Germline V lookup: CDR1 LGHNA, CDR2 YSLEER. The CDR3 loop reads CAGSQAATGGGNPIYF. In DNA, the CDR3 is TGCGCCGGCAGCCAAGCCGCGACAGGGGGTGGAAACCCCATATATTTT.

As for this clonotype: Its ends do not fully match the called genes, so a read error is possible. CDR3: CASSAAGSETQYF. As DNA, the CDR3 is TGTGCCAGCAGCGCCGCGGGCTCGGAGACCCAGTATTTC. The rearrangement joins TRBV5-4 to TRBJ2-5, with D perhaps TRBD2 (5 bases). CDR1 and CDR2 from the germline V gene are SGHNT and YYREEE (reference sequence). The CDR3 consists of 13 residues.

The chain has TRBV4-1 and TRBJ2-1; 8 bases map to TRBD2. J lost 13 bases, V lost 2 bases, and 16 bases had no gene match. Per germline, CDR1 MGHRA and CDR2 YSYEKL. The CDR3 is 16 residues long. The CDR3, as DNA: TGCGCCAGCAGCCAACTCGAGACTAGCGAGTACACTGAACAGTTCTTC. This gives the protein CASSQLETSEYTEQFF.

The chain links TRBV29-1 to TRBJ2-7; perhaps D is TRBD1 or TRBD2 (5 bases each). Germline assignment: CDR1 SQVTM and CDR2 ANQGSEA. This CDR3 has 16 amino acids. With 7 bases removed from V and 3 bases from J, the gap between germline ends came to 25 bases. The CDR3 DNA sequence: TGCAGCGCCATGACATCTGGGACCGACAATCTCTACGAGCAGTACTTC. Translation gives CSAMTSGTDNLYEQYF.

In this sample, this clonotype turned up once. V is TRBV4-2 and J is TRBJ2-1; 7 positions match TRBD1. Germline V gene lookup returns CDR1 LGHNA and CDR2 YNFKEQ. The CDR3 is made up of 16 amino acids. The V segment lost 4 bases and the J segment 6 bases; nucleotides outside the gene matches: 12. CDR3 DNA: TGTGCCAGCAGCCGACGGACAGGATCATCTGTCAATGAGCAGTTCTTC. This encodes CASSRRTGSSVNEQFF.

This chain uses TRBV10-3 with TRBJ1-1; possibly TRBD1 for D (6 bases). Germline-derived CDR1 and CDR2 are ENHRY and SYGVKD. V was pared by 9 bases and J by 5 bases, with 22 bases between. The length of the CDR3 is 15 residues. CDR3 DNA: TGTGCCATTTCCACCGGGGGACAAGGGAATACTGAAGCTTTCTTT. Protein product: CAISTGGQGNTEAFF.

For this clonotype: A junction boundary mismatches the germline segment, possibly from a read error. The rearrangement uses TRBV14 and TRBJ1-1; D not resolved. The CDR3 has 14 residues. The V gene's germline CDR1 is SGHDN and CDR2 FVKESK. CDR3 protein: CASNQADLNAEAFF. The CDR3 nucleotides are TGTGCCAGCAACCAAGCAGATTTGAACGCTGAAGCTTTCTTT.

In regard to this clonotype: The germline gene is not matched at one end of the junction; a read error may be the cause. V and J are TRBV4-3 and TRBJ2-2; tentative D call: TRBD2 (5 bases). The CDR3 is made up of 13 amino acids. Germline assignment: CDR1 LGHNA and CDR2 YSLEER. CDR3 protein: CASSQDWYGELLF. The CDR3 nucleotides read TGCGCCAGCAGCCAAGATTGGTACGGGGAACTGCTTTTT.

This clonotype has only one observation. The CDR3 end shows no conserved phenylalanine or tryptophan, and so a read error is likely. The chain uses TRBV29-1 and TRBJ1-5; D not certain. The CDR3 loop spans 12 amino acids. Germline V lookup: CDR1 SQVTM, CDR2 ANQGSEA. Trimming shortened V by 4 bases and J by 7 bases, and 11 bases separated the two germline ends. The CDR3 is CSVGEPGQPQHI. In nucleotides, the CDR3 is TGCAGCGTTGGGGAACCGGGGCAGCCCCAGCATATT.

V usage is TRBV29-1 and J usage is TRBJ1-4; D not resolved. CDR1 is SQVTM and CDR2 is ANQGSEA in the germline V gene. This CDR3 region has 15 residues. The germline V and J ends were trimmed by 3 bases and 8 bases, with 19 bases remaining between them. The CDR3 sequence is CSVECFRKGDEKLFF. DNA of the CDR3: TGCAGCGTTGAGTGTTTTAGAAAGGGAGACGAAAAACTGTTTTTT.

In the case of this clonotype: This CDR3 is missing its conserved last phenylalanine or tryptophan, likely due to a read error. This chain links TRBV6-6 with TRBJ1-3, with D possibly matching TRBD1 (6 bases). Trimming shortened V by 5 bases and J by 4 bases, and 15 bases separated the two germline ends. CDR1 is MNHNY, CDR2 SVGAGI, per germline (reference sequence). This CDR3 is built from 15 residues. The CDR3 DNA reads TGTGCCAGCAGTCCCGGGGGGGGCTCAGGAAACACCATATATTTA. Amino acids: CASSPGGGSGNTIYL.